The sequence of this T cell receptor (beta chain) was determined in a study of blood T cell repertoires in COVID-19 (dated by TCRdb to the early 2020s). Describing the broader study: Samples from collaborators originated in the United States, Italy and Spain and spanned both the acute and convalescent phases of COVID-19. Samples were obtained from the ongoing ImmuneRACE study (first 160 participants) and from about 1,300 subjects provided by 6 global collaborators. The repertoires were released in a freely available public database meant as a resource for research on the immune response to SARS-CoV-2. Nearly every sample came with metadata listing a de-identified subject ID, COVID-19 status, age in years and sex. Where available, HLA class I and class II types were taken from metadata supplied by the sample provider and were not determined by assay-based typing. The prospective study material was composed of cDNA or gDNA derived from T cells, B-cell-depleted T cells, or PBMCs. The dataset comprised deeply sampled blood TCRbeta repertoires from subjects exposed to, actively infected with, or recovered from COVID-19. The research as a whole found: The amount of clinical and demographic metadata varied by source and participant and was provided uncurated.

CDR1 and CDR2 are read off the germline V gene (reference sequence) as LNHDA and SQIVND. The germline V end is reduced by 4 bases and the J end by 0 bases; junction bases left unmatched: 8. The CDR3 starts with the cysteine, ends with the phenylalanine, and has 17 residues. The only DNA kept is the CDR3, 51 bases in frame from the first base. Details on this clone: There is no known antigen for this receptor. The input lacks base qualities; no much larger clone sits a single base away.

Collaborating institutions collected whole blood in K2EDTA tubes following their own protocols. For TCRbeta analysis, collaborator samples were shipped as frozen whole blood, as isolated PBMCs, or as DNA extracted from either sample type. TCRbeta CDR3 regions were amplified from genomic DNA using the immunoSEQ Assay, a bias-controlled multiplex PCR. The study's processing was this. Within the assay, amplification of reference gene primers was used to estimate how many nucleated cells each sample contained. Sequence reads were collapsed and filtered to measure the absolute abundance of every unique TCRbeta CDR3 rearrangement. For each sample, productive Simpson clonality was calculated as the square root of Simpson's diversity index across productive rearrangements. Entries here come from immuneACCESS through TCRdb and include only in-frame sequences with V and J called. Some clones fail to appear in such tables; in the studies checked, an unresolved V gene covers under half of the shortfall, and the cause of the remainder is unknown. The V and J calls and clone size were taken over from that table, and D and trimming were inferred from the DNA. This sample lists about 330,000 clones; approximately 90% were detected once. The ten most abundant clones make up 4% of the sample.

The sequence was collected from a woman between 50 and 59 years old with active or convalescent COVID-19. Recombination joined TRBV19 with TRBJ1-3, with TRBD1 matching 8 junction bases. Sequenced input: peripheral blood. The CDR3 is CASSTGTGDLSGNTIYF. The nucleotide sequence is TGTGCCAGTAGTACCGGGACAGGAGACCTCTCTGGAAACACCATATATTTT.